What follows describes a single T cell receptor (beta chain). These data come from a study of cytomegalovirus exposure and HLA in healthy donors. 60 Vbeta and 13 Jbeta primers were used in PCR. TCRdb's copy holds only in-frame clones and misses some; the assay was immunoSEQ multiplex PCR. The sample lists about 80,000 clones; 79% were seen once. The source material was PBMCs. The source of this sequence is a man in his thirties or forties in good health and CMV-seronegative.

CDR3 region: CASGPRVASTDTQYF. DNA for the CDR3: TGTGCTAGTGGCCCCCGAGTTGCTAGCACAGATACGCAGTATTTT. This rearrangement joins TRBV12-5 to TRBJ2-3; the D is unclear. This CDR3 region has 15 residues. Trimming pared 6 bases from V and 0 bases from J, leaving 13 bases between. Germline values: CDR1 LGHNT, CDR2 FRNRAP.